This TCR beta chain came from a study of T cell responses to AZD1222 COVID-19 vaccine. Here immunoSEQ multiplex PCR was the method, and the copy in TCRdb shows in-frame clones only, minus some. The repertoire holds roughly 180,000 clones, approximately 94% seen once, with roughly a tenth in the top ten. Trimming took off 0 bases at V and 4 bases at J, with 13 bases between the two ends. This CDR3 has 15 residues. The germline V gene has CDR1 PRHDT and CDR2 FYEKMQ (reference sequence). As regards this clone: Its antigen is undetermined.

Overall study findings and caveats: Just a handful of AZD1222 recipients were seropositive at baseline. Sampled repertoires all dated from after the peak T cell response. Variant regions that are unmutated are reportedly the target of nearly half of spike-specific TCRs. Once two AZD1222 doses were given, Spike-specific TCR breadth and depth went up.

The sequence came from an adult in good health. The V and J genes are TRBV13 and TRBJ2-7, with D possibly TRBD1 on 6 matching bases. The material sequenced was peripheral blood, taken on day 0 of AZD1222 vaccination. CDR3 residues: CASSLGQGQGYEQYF. The CDR3 bases are TGTGCCAGCAGCTTAGGGCAGGGTCAGGGGTACGAGCAGTACTTC.